The TCR beta chain under discussion was sequenced for a study of blood T cell repertoires in COVID-19. The J segment lost 1 base and the V segment lost 2 bases, leaving 1 base of the junction unmatched. The V gene's germline CDR1 is SGHKS and CDR2 YYEKEE (reference sequence). The CDR3 contains 16 residues. Libraries were prepared by immunoSEQ multiplex PCR; TCRdb keeps only in-frame clonotypes and omits some of them. This table has about 190,000 clones, around 80% appearing once. The sequenced material came from peripheral blood. This chain joins TRBV5-5 and TRBJ2-6; 9 bases are shared with TRBD2. The TCR was taken from a man between 60 and 75 years old with acute or convalescent COVID-19. The CDR3 sequence: CASSFLAGSGANVLTF. CDR3 DNA sequence: TGTGCCAGCAGCTTTCTAGCGGGGTCTGGGGCCAACGTCCTGACTTTC.